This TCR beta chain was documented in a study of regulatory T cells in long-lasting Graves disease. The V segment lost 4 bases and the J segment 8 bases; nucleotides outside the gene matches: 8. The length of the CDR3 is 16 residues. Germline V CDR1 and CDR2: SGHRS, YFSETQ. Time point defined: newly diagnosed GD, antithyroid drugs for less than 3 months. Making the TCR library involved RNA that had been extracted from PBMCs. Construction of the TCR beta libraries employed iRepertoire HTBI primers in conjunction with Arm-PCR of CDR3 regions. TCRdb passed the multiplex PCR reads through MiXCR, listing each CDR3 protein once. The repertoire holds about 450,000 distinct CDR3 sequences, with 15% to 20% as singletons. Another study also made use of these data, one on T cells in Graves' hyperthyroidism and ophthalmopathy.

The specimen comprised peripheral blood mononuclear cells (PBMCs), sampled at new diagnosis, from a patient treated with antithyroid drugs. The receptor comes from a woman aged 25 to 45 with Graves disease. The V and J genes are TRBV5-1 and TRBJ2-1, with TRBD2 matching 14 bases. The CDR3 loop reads CASSPSTSGRAYEQFF. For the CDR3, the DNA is TGCGCCAGCAGCCCGTCGACTAGCGGGAGGGCCTATGAGCAGTTCTTC.